This entry features one TCR beta chain sequence. These data belong to a study of T cell changes during pregnancy in multiple sclerosis. In germline, CDR1 is SEHNR, CDR2 FQNEAQ (reference sequence). Trimming took 5 bases from V and 3 from J, leaving 8 bases between them. The CDR3 loop spans 12 amino acids. TCRdb's copy holds only in-frame clones and misses some; the assay was immunoSEQ multiplex PCR. The table has 40,000 to 45,000 clones, approximately 92% seen once. This specimen consisted of CD4+ T cells from peripheral blood mononuclear cells, obtained before pregnancy. This chain links TRBV7-9 with TRBJ2-7, with a tentative D call TRBD1 (6 bases). This TCR came from a female donor with multiple sclerosis, enrolled in a pregnancy study. CDR3 nucleotides: TGTGCCAGCAGCATACAGGGCTACGAGCAGTACTTC. Amino acids: CASSIQGYEQYF.